The present T cell receptor (beta chain) was sequenced within a study of blood T cell repertoires in COVID-19. The V gene's germline CDR1 is SNHLY and CDR2 FYNNEI. CDR3 size: 17 residues. Trimming left V 0 bases short and J 3 bases short, with 15 bases between. TCRdb keeps only in-frame clones here, not all; method: immunoSEQ multiplex PCR. The sample gives fewer than 300,000 clones, less than 85% of which show up once; roughly 3.1% is in the top ten. This sequence was found in a woman between 18 and 30 years old with acute or convalescent COVID-19. Sequencing was carried out using peripheral blood. The chain recombines TRBV2 with TRBJ1-5; weak D call: TRBD1 (5 bases). The CDR3 protein is CASSEARGMGFNQPQHF. In DNA, the CDR3 is TGTGCCAGCAGTGAAGCGCGGGGGATGGGATTCAATCAGCCCCAGCATTTT.